Reported below is one TCR beta chain. Its antigen target is currently unknown. The record has no base qualities; no much larger clone is one base away. The data derive from a study of shared clonotypes between healthy human individuals (dated by TCRdb to 2019 to 2021). Notes on the research overall: The cohort comprised a couple of women and a few men aged 18 to 49 years. For each donor, CD4 naive and CD4 memory were each given three plates, CD8 naive was given two plates, and CD8 memory was given one plate. The study deeply sequenced blood TCR repertoires of five healthy adults to estimate repertoire size and the extent of clonotype sharing between individuals. To increase sequencing depth and limit assay-specific biases, TCR repertoire library preparation and sequencing were carried out by different laboratories using diverse techniques. Leukapheresis yielded between about 0.94 and 8.9 billion PBMCs per donor.

The cysteine opens and the phenylalanine closes a CDR3 of 14 amino acids. The kept DNA is CDR3 alone, 42 bases in frame from the first base. Via the germline V gene (reference sequence), CDR1 is LNHDA and CDR2 SQIVND. Trimming at the junction amounts to 11 bases on V and 3 bases on J, and the germline ends lie 17 bases apart. Healthy HIV-negative adults with no recently reported acute infections or vaccinations were included as donors. Every donor was a Caucasian adult residing in Nashville, Tennessee, USA. Magnetic negative selection was used to enrich CD4+ T cells, after which naive cells were positively selected on CD45RA and the negative fraction became the memory subset. After blood collection by leukapheresis, PBMCs were isolated using Ficoll-Histopaque density gradient centrifugation and then cryopreserved in the vapor phase of liquid nitrogen. Purity and quantity of every magnetically sorted T cell population were checked by analytical flow cytometry. Genomic DNA was isolated from each sorted fraction and quantified by UV absorbance on a Nanodrop 2000c.

What the study reported, not specific to this receptor: Based on pairwise subsampling, the degree of clonotype sharing among donors was expected to be affected by sequencing depth. Compared with non-shared clonotypes, the clonotypes found in all four sorted-subset donors had higher generation probabilities. Even with the large sequencing depth, rarefaction of the sorted-subset datasets indicated that sequencing was incomplete. Sampling was restricted to blood, and TCR repertoires in tissues likely differ from the TCR repertoires found in blood. Approximately 5% of naive CD4, approximately 3.7% of naive CD8, roughly 2.4% of memory CD4, and more than 0.35% of memory CD8 clonotypes were shared across several donors. Because the study included a small number of donors, the genetic and exposure-history diversity represented was limited. Larger estimated clonotype richness was generally found for naive subsets than for memory subsets.

Using the deep immunoSEQ assay, TCR CDR3 regions were amplified from genomic DNA by multiplex PCR. Extracted genomic DNA from each cell subset was spread evenly across all wells of several immunoSEQ 96-well plates, with each plate serving as a replicate. For sorted subsets, each replicate PCR was loaded with about 200 ng genomic DNA, equivalent to 30,000 or so T cell genomes. Purified libraries were quantified with a Qubit 3.0 fluorometer, sized on a Bioanalyzer 2100, and re-quantified with the KAPA Library Quantification kit. Each immunoSEQ 96-well plate was sequenced on its own single-read 150-cycle Illumina NextSeq 550 flow cell. The paper's data handling went like this. Because the immunoSEQ output held only junctional sequences and lacked quality scores, the filtering could not match the filtering applied to full-length reads. Sequences were annotated with PyIR, a Python wrapper for IgBLAST v1.9, and V/J genes and CDR3 were assigned using IMGT germline references. Reads with weak V/J assignments (E-value above 1e-6), missing CDR3, stop codons, out-of-frame junctions, or ambiguous translated residues were removed. V3J clonotypes were defined as sequences sharing the same inferred V gene, J gene, and CDR3 amino acid sequence. To compute the percentage overlap between repertoires, the number of shared unique clonotypes was divided by the size of the smaller repertoire. RTK rarefaction, the Chao1 estimator, and Recon v2.1 estimates of unobserved clonotypes were used to assess repertoire richness. Generation probabilities were computed with OLGA for all TCRbeta clonotypes obtained by the gDNA method from a few donors. In TCRdb, the immuneACCESS table is reduced to in-frame sequences with V and J assigned. These tables do not hold every clone; where another copy was compared, an unresolved V gene accounts for under half, and the others remain unexplained. V, J and clone size were drawn from that table, and D and trimming were deduced from the DNA. This sample has around 1,000,000 clones in its table, and around 77% of those were observed once. The ten largest clones add up to almost 0.9% of the sample.

The rearrangement joined TRBV19 to TRBJ1-5; no D gene call is confident. The TCR sequence derives from a man in his late teens or twenties in good health. Some clones in this sample may be carry-over from other donors' samples. The specimen was memory CD4+ T cells from PBMCs. In the paper's terms, the cell subset or site label means: CD45RA-negative fraction. The CDR3 protein: CASQLRALNQPQHF. At the DNA level, the sequence is TGTGCCTCCCAATTGAGGGCCCTCAATCAGCCCCAGCATTTT.